The present TCR beta chain was sequenced within a study of shared clonotypes between healthy human individuals. Overall study context: Donors consisted of a couple of women and three men between 18 and 49. Study findings and constraints: Between a handful of donors, naive CD4 clonotypes were shared at a level of about 5%.

A note on this clone: Antigen specificity is unknown.

As handled by the study authors: Junction-only sequences produced by ImmunoSEQ had no quality scores, so filtering differed. The assay was immunoSEQ multiplex PCR, and TCRdb's table has in-frame clones only and misses some. V, J and clone size are those of that table, while D and trimming were read from the DNA. The sample lists roughly 2.4 million clones; about 94% were seen once. V lost 5 bases, J lost 0 bases, and 7 bases lay in between. This CDR3 spans 13 amino acids. Germline V CDR1 and CDR2: KGHSH, LQKENI. The V gene is TRBV18, the J gene TRBJ2-5, with unresolved D. The sequence derives from a man younger than 35 in good health. Sequences were obtained from naive CD4+ T cells sorted from blood. The subset was: CD45RA+ positively selected. CDR3 region: CASSRSDQETQYF. CDR3 in DNA: TGTGCCAGCTCAAGGTCAGACCAAGAGACCCAGTACTTC.